This T cell receptor (beta chain) was captured in a study of blood T cell repertoires in COVID-19. Study-level information: The cDNA or gDNA used as material had been derived from T cells, B-cell-depleted T cells, or PBMCs.

The assay was immunoSEQ multiplex PCR, and TCRdb's table has in-frame clones only and misses some. The sample has some 200,000 clones, approximately 78% seen once. The source material was peripheral blood. This TCR came from a woman in her 70s with COVID-19, enrolled during active disease.

CDR3 sequence (DNA): TGCAGTGCTAGTAAGGGGAGGGCTGGGATCTACGAGCAGTACTTC. Protein sequence: CSASKGRAGIYEQYF. The gene calls are TRBV20-1 and TRBJ2-7; TRBD2 matches at 7 bases. CDR3 length: 15 residues. V shed 3 bases and J 3 bases; nucleotides not matched to a gene: 11. Germline assignment: CDR1 DFQATT and CDR2 SNEGSKA (reference sequence).